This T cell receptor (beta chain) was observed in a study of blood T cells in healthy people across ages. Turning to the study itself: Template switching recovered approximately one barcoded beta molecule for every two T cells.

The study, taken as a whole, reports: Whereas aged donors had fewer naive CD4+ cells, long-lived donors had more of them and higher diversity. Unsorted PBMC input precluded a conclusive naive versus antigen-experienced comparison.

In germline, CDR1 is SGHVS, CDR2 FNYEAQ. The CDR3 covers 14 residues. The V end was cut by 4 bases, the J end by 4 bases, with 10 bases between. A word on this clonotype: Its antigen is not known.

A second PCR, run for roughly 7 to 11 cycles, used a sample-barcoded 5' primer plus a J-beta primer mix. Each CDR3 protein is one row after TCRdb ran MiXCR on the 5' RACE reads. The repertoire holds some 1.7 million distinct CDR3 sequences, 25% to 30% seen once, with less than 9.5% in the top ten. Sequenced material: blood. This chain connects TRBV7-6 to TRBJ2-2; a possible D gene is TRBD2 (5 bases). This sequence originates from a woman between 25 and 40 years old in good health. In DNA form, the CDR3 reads TGTGCCAGCAGCTCCTTCGGGGTCACCGGGGAGCTGTTTTTT. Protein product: CASSSFGVTGELFF.